Described below is a single T cell receptor beta chain sequence and its context. Trimming removed 0 bases at V and 4 bases at J, with 10 bases between. Germline CDR1 is SGHDT and CDR2 is YYEEEE. The CDR3 runs 15 residues. This sample stems from a study of shared clonotypes between healthy human individuals. The authors distributed each subset's genomic DNA evenly over several immunoSEQ plates. Assay: immunoSEQ multiplex PCR; the TCRdb copy retains only in-frame clones and omits some. Of 100,000 to 120,000 clones listed, 68% were seen once; the top ten hold approximately 25%. The clonotype originates from a woman in her twenties or thirties in good health. The chain combines TRBV5-6 with TRBJ2-2; the D gene could be TRBD1 or TRBD2 (5 bases each). The sequenced sample consisted of memory CD8+ T cells sorted from blood. Sample subset: CD45RO+ cells pooled with CCR7-negative TemRA cells. As DNA, the CDR3 is TGTGCCAGCAGCTTGGTGGGGACGGGCACCGGGGAGCTGTTTTTT. This codes for CASSLVGTGTGELFF.